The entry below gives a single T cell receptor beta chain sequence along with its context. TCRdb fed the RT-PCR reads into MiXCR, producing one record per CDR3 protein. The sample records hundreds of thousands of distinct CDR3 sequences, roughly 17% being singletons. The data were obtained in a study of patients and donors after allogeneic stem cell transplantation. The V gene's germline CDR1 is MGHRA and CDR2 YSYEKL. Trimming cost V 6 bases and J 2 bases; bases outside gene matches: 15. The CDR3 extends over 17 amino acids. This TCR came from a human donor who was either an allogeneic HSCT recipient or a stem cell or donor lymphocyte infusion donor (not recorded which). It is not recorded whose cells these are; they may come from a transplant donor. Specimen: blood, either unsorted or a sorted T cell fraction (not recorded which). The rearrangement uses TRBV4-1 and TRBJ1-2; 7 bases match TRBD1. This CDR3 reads CASSQLGTTGANYGYTF. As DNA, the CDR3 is TGCGCCAGCAGTCAACTGGGTACTACAGGGGCCAACTATGGCTACACCTTC.